This T cell receptor beta chain stems from a study of cytomegalovirus exposure and HLA in healthy donors (dated by TCRdb to the late 2010s). Turning to the overall study: According to an earlier analysis of 587 of the donors, about 180 million T cells yielded 117 million unique TCR beta sequences and approximately 300 Gb of sequence data. About 330 gigabases of sequencing data and tens of millions of unique TCR sequences made up an early release that covered nearly 650 HLA-typed donors. The genetic ancestry cluster associated with self-reported Caucasian donors included 80% to 90% of the roughly 380 genotyped donors. The study aimed to test whether signatures of past pathogen exposure could be identified by cataloging public T cell receptors. The study profiled the T cell repertoires of hundreds of subjects by immunosequencing and related them to cytomegalovirus serostatus. A separate validation cohort of some 130 different subjects was used in addition to the roughly 670-subject first cohort. The study combined high-throughput TCR immunosequencing, statistical association of individual TCRs with disease status, and machine learning to predict cytomegalovirus infection status. A later analysis re-examined previously published TCR beta repertoires from roughly 650 donors and added high-resolution HLA genotyping to investigate patterns of TCR occurrence. In the later analysis, no new phenotypic data were used to find candidate immune exposures; instead, reliance was placed on TCR beta sequences and their occurrence across donors. An earlier analysis of approximately 630 of the donors applied high-throughput TCR beta sequencing to assess whether each TCR beta V gene segment acted as functional or pseudogenic. Donor age, sex, ethnicity and CMV serostatus were collected together with the repertoire data. A later genetic analysis used genome-wide SNP genotypes for about three fifths of the 666 donors, treating that subset as a discovery cohort. All discovery cohort repertoires had been generated on a single sequencing platform. Class I and class II HLA loci were covered by the typing at four-digit resolution. The number of donors typed differed by locus, with roughly 629-640 for A, B, C, DRB1 and DQB1, around 560 for DQA1, approximately 570 for DPA1, and around 460 for DPB1. Five DR-DQ haplotypes were handled as single units for association and clustering because linkage in the cohort was strong. Among a few hundred genotyped donors of the cohort, an average of roughly 240,000 unique TCR beta nucleotide sequences were sequenced per donor, around 18% of them non-productive.

Library creation used the immunoSEQ multiplex PCR assay. For the multiplex PCR, a mixture combining 60 forward primers for TCR Vbeta segments and 13 reverse primers for TCR Jbeta segments was used. A multiplex PCR assay on genomic DNA amplified the CDR3 region of rearranged TCR beta genes. The amplified TCR beta libraries were sequenced on the Illumina HiSeq System as 87-base-pair reads. The study's own analysis went as follows. Across the 670 or so repertoires, a later analysis counted some 81 million unique TCR beta chains, some 11 million of which were shared by at least two donors. A nearest-neighbor algorithm error-corrected the raw reads and collapsed the reads into unique sequences, merging closely related sequences to remove PCR and sequencing errors. V, D and J gene segments were assigned by aligning CDR3 sequences to IMGT reference sequences. For a sequence to be retained, a match of at least six nucleotides to both a V gene segment and a J gene segment was required. A rearrangement counted as productive if the CDR3 had no stop codons and remained in frame with V and J, and every other rearrangement counted as non-productive. CDR3 was defined according to IMGT convention as the region running from the second conserved V-encoded cysteine to the conserved J-encoded phenylalanine. The earlier analysis of 587 of the donors excluded any sequence lacking an unambiguous match to a single V gene segment. In an earlier analysis of 587 of the donors, V segments were called functional above 56.7% productive rearrangements and were called segregating when the between-donor standard deviation exceeded 5%. A statistical classification framework was developed to diagnose cytomegalovirus status using the catalog of TCR beta chain sequences. In a later analysis, V and J genes were assigned by comparing TCR nucleotide sequences against IMGT/GENE-DB human TR gene sequences. The TCRdist pipeline was used in a later analysis to assign CDR3 sequences and most-parsimonious VDJ recombination scenarios. A later analysis defined each TCR beta chain by its CDR3 amino acid sequence plus V-gene family, and excluded reads lacking a unique V-gene family. As a way to deal with suspected cross-contamination and a sequencing artifact, a later analysis dropped 640 or so nucleotide sequences that were highly shared and had low generation probability. A later analysis calculated a clonal expansion index for each public chain from normalized within-repertoire ranks of inferred template counts. Generation probabilities in a later analysis came from a VDJ recombination model fitted to out-of-frame rearrangements, and those results were checked against IGoR. A later analysis scored TCR-TCR, TCR-HLA and TCR-CMV co-occurrence with hypergeometric tests, applying a repertoire-size bias correction to TCR pairs. In a later analysis, false discovery rates were estimated by permuting HLA or CMV assignments 20 times. In a later analysis, co-occurring TCRs were grouped using DBSCAN, and TCRdist sequence similarity was added for clustering within HLA-allele-positive subsets. Repertoires with fewer than 30,000 or more than 120,000 public chains were left out of co-occurrence clustering, as were about 5 repertoires with anomalous nucleotide sharing. TCRdb holds this immuneACCESS table with in-frame rearrangements only. Some clones are missing; in checked studies, unresolved V genes explain under half, and the rest has no known cause. V, J and clone size were drawn from that table, and D and trimming were deduced from the DNA. The sample data list 200,000 to 250,000 clones, and about 75% of these were observed just once. The top ten hold about 1.9% of the sample.

The study at large found these results: Because counts were too low, under 20 rarely observed V segments, including chromosome 9 orphons, were left out of the earlier analysis of 500 to 650 of the donors. Because the 87-base-pair reads could not distinguish some IMGT-functional V segments, including TRBV6-2 and TRBV6-3, those segments were excluded. Three of the identified cytomegalovirus-associated TCR beta chains were confirmed in vitro to be specific for cytomegalovirus antigens. A later analysis found that most CMV-associated TCR beta chains appeared HLA-restricted, with HLA associations seemingly driven largely by CMV exposure. In a later analysis, HLA-associated TCR beta chains showed more clonal expansion and lower generation probabilities than non-associated chains that were equally common. Across donors, most TCR sequences were observed very rarely, whereas some public TCRs were present in many individuals. The authors suggested that the approach could potentially be extended to other disease states and immunological phenotypes. V-gene and J-gene trimming of TCR beta chains was associated with a missense DCLRE1C variant in a later genetic analysis, and the association was replicated in an independent cohort. Because HLA typing was unavailable for some donors at each locus, only the typed subset was used in association tests. This cohort had only TCR beta chains sequenced, and the lack of alpha or paired-chain data limited which features could be detected. Assigning TCR associations to individual alleles was difficult when HLA alleles, especially DR and DQ, strongly co-occurred. In an earlier analysis of roughly 500 of the donors, most TCR beta V segments appeared in productive rearrangements about 87% or about 30% of the time, broadly matching IMGT annotations. According to a later genetic analysis, donors in an Asian-associated ancestry cluster had fewer N-insertions in productive TCRs than the roughly 670-donor mean. The only immune exposure information available for the cohort was CMV serostatus. The study listed 164 TCR beta chains as associated with cytomegalovirus. A further reported finding was that TCR beta sequences accurately predicted the HLA-A and HLA-B alleles for most subjects in the first cohort. A later analysis found that TCR association rates varied across HLA loci, with DRB1 alleles showing the most associated TCRs and HLA-C alleles the fewest. Sequencing depth was assumed to be roughly uniform across donors in the presence/absence analyses, though that assumption may not hold. The classifier was reported to diagnose cytomegalovirus status with high specificity and sensitivity in both the original cohort and the validation cohort. A later analysis associated some 17,000 TCR beta sequences with specific HLA alleles at a false discovery rate of 0.05. Linkage disequilibrium might explain the correlated functional status among segregating V segments, but an unknown experimental factor could not be ruled out. The sequencing pipeline was judged likely to have produced a cluster of highly shared sequence variants as a technical artifact. Several of the top co-occurrence clusters appeared to be linked to parvovirus B19, influenza, CMV and Epstein-Barr virus, according to a later analysis.

In total, approximately 690 healthy bone marrow donors made up the cohort. At the time of sampling, every cohort member was nominally healthy, though immune exposures that went unrecorded were likely present. The donor was CMV seronegative and was included in the group of several hundred seronegative cohort members. Each donor provided a peripheral blood sample, and peripheral blood mononuclear cells were used for TCR beta sequencing. The Qiagen DNeasy Blood Extraction Kit was used to extract genomic DNA from the blood cell samples. This clone has a handful of counts. Its antigen target is currently unknown. Within one base of it there is no much larger clone, and no base qualities were kept. The CDR3 numbers 14 residues from cysteine through phenylalanine. CDR3 DNA only is kept here, 42 bases in frame from base 1. V lost 5 bases and J lost 4 bases, and the count of bases not matched to a germline gene is 3. From a lookup of the germline V gene (reference sequence), CDR1 and CDR2 are LNHDA and SQIVND.

The chain is made from TRBV19 and TRBJ2-2; TRBD1 fits 8 bases in the junction. The specimen sequenced was PBMCs. The receptor was isolated from a woman aged 30 to 39 in good health and CMV-seronegative. The nucleotide sequence reads TGTGCCAGTAGTCAGGGGGCGGCCACCGGGGAGCTGTTTTTT. Translation gives CASSQGAATGELFF.